Given below is one TCR beta chain in context. Its specificity is unknown. V lost 1 base, J lost 9 bases, and 2 bases stayed unmatched. Looked up from germline, CDR1 is MGHRA and CDR2 is YSYEKL. This CDR3 has 15 residues. The sample comes from a study of cytomegalovirus exposure and HLA in healthy donors. Study conclusions and caveats: A missense variant in DCLRE1C was later tied to TCR beta V- and J-gene trimming. Among donors in an Asian-associated ancestry cluster, a later analysis reportedly found fewer N-insertions than the roughly 670-donor mean.

PCR involved 60 Vbeta and 13 Jbeta primers. The data were produced by immunoSEQ multiplex PCR, yet TCRdb's version contains in-frame clones alone and is incomplete. The data show some 200,000 clones, with 77% seen just once and roughly 2.5% held by the top ten. This clonotype originated in a woman aged 55-75 years in good health and CMV-seropositive. The genes are TRBV4-1 and TRBJ1-6; 11 bases map to TRBD1. The sequenced material came from PBMCs. CDR3 in DNA: TGCGCCAGCAGCCAAGCCGGGACAGGGGGTTCACCCCTCCACTTT. Translated, it gives CASSQAGTGGSPLHF.